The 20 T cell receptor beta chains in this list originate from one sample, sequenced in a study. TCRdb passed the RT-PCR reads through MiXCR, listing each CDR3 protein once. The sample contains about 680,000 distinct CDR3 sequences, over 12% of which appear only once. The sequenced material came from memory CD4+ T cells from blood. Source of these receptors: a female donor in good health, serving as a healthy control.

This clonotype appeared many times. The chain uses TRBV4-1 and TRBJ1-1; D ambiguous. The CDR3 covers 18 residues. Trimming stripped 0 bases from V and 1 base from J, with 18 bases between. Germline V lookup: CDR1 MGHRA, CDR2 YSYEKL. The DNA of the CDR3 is TGCGCCAGCAGCCAAGAAAGGGTTCGGGCATCCTGGAACACTGAAGCTTTCTTT. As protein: CASSQERVRASWNTEAFF.

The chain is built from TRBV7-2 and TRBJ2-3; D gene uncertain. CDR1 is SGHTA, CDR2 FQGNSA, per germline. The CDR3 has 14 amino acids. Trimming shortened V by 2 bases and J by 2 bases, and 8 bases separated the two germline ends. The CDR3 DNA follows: TGTGCCAGCAGCTTACGTCGGACCACAGATACGCAGTATTTT. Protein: CASSLRRTTDTQYF.

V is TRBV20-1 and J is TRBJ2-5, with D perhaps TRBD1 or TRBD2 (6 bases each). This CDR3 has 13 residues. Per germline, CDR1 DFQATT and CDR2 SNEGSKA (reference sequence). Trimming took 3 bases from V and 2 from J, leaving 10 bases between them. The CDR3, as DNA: TGCAGTGCTAGTGAGGGGGGTCAAGAGACCCAGTACTTC. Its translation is CSASEGGQETQYF.

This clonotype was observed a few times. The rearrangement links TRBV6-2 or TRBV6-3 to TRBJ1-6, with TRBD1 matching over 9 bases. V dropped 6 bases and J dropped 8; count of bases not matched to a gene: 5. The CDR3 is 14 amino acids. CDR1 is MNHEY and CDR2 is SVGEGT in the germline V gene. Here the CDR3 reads CASSPQGAYSPLHF. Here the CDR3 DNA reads TGTGCCAGCAGCCCACAGGGGGCCTATTCACCCCTCCACTTT.

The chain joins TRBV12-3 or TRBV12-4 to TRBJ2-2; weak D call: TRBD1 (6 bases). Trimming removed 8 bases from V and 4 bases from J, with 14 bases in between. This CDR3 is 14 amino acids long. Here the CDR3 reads CASSVTGSTGELFF. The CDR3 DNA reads TGTGCCAGCTCGGTAACAGGGTCCACCGGGGAGCTGTTTTTT.

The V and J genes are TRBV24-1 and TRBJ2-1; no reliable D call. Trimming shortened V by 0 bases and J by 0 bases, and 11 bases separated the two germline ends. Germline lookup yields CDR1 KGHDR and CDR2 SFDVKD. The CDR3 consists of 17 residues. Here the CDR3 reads CATSDLGGYSSYNEQFF. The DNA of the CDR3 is TGTGCCACCAGTGATTTGGGTGGATATAGCTCCTACAATGAGCAGTTCTTC.

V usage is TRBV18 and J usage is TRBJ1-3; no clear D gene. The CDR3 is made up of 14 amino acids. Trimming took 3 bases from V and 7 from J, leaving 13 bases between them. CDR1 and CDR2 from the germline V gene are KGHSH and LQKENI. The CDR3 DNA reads TGTGCCAGCTCACCTCCGGAAAGACGGAACACCATATATTTT. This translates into CASSPPERRNTIYF. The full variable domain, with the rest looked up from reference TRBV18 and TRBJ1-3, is NAGVMQNPRHLVRRRGQEARLRCSPMKGHSHVYWYRQLPEEGLKFMVYLQKENIIDESGMPKERFSAEFPKEGPSILRIQQVVRGDSAAYFCASSPPERRNTIYFGEGSWLTVV.

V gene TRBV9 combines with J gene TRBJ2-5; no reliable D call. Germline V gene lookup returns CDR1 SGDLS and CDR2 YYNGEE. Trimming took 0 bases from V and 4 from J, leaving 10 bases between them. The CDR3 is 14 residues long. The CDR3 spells CASSVEYYPETQYF. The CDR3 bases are TGTGCCAGCAGCGTAGAGTACTACCCAGAGACCCAGTACTTC.

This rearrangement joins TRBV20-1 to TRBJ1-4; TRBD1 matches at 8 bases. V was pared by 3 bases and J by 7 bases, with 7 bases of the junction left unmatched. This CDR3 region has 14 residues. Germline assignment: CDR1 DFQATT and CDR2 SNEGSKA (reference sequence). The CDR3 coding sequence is TGCAGTGCTAGTTACAGGACAGGGCTTGAAAAACTGTTTTTT. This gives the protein CSASYRTGLEKLFF.

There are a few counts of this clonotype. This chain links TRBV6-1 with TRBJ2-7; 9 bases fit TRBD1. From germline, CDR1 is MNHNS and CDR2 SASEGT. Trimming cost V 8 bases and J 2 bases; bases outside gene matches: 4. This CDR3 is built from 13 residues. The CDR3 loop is CASGTGSTYEQYF. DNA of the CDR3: TGTGCCAGCGGGACAGGGTCCACCTACGAGCAGTACTTC.

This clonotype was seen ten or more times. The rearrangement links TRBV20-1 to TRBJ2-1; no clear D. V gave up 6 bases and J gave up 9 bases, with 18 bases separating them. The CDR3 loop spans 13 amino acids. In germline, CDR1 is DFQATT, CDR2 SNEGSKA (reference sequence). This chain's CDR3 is CSAPKGSVSEQFF. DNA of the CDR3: TGCAGTGCCCCGAAAGGTTCCGTATCTGAGCAGTTCTTC.

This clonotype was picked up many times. The CDR3 region is CATTPNTEAFF. Written as DNA, the CDR3 is TGTGCCACCACGCCGAACACTGAAGCTTTCTTT. V and J are TRBV6-5 and TRBJ1-1; D not certain. This CDR3 contains 11 residues. V gave up 10 bases and J gave up 1 base, with 7 bases separating them. The germline CDR1 and CDR2 sequences are MNHEY and SVGAGI.

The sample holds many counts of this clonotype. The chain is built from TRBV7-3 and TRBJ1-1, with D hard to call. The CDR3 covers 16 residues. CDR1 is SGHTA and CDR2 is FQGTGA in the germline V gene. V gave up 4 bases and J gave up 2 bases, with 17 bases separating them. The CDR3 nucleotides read TGTGCCAGCAGCTCCCTGAAAGGAGGCTTAAACACTGAAGCTTTCTTT. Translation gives CASSSLKGGLNTEAFF.

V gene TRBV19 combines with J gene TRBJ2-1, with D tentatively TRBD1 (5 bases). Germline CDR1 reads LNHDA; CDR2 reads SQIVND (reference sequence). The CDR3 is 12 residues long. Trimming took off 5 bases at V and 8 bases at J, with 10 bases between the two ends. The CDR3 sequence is CASSPQGHEQFF. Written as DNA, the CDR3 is TGTGCCAGTAGTCCCCAGGGCCATGAGCAGTTCTTC.

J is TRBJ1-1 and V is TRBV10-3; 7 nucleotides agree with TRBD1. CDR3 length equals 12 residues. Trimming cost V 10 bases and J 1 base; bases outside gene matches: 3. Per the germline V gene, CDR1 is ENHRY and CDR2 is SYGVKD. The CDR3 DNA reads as TGTGCCACCACAGGGGCGAACACTGAAGCTTTCTTT. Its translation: CATTGANTEAFF.

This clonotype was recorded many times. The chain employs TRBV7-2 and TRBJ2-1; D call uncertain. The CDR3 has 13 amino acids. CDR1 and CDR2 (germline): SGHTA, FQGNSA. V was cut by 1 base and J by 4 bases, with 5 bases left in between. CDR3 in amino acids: CASSLETYNEQFF. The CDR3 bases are TGTGCCAGCAGCTTAGAAACATACAATGAGCAGTTCTTC.

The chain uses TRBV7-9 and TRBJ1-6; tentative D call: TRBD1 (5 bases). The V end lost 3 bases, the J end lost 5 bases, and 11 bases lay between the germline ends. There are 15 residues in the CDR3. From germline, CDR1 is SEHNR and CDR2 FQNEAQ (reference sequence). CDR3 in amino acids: CASSFTGLNNSPLHF. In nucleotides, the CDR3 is TGTGCCAGCAGCTTTACGGGGCTAAATAATTCACCCCTCCACTTT.

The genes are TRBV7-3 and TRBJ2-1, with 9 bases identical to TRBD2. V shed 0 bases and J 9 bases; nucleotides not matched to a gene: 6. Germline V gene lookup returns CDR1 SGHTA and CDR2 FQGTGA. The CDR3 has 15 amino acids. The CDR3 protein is CASSLTSGRSSEQFF. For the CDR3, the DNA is TGTGCCAGCAGCTTAACTAGCGGGAGAAGTTCTGAGCAGTTCTTC. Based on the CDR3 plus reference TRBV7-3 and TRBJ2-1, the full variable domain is GAGVSQTPSNKVTEKGKYVELRCDPISGHTALYWYRQSLGQGPEFLIYFQGTGAADDSGLPNDRFFAVRPEGSVSTLKIQRTERGDSAVYLCASSLTSGRSSEQFFGPGTRLTVL.

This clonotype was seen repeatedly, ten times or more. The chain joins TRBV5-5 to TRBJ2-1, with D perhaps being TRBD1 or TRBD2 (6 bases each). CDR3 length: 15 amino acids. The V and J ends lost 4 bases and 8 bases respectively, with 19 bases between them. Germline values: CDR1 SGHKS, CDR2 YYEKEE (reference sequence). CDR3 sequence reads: CASSTIPTGADEQFF. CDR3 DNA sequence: TGTGCCAGCAGCACGATCCCCACGGGGGCGGATGAGCAGTTCTTC.

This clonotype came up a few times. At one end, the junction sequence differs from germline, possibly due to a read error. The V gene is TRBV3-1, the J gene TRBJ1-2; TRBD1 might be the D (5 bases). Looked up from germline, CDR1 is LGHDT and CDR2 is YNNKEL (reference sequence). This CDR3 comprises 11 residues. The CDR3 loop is CASTWGRIVAF. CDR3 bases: TGTGCCAGCACCTGGGGACGGATAGTGGCCTTC.